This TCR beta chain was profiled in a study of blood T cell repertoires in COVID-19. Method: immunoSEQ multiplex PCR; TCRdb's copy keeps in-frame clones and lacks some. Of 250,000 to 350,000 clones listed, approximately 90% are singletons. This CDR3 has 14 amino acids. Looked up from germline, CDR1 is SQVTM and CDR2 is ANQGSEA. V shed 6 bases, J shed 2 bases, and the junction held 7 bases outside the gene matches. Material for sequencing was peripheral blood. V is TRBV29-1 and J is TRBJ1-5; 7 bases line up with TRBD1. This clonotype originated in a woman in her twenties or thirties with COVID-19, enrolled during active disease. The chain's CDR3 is CSVADRNGNQPQHF. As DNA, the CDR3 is TGCAGCGTCGCGGACAGGAATGGCAATCAGCCCCAGCATTTT.